This is a list of T cell receptor beta chains from one sample in a study of T cell responses to AZD1222 COVID-19 vaccine. Libraries were prepared by immunoSEQ multiplex PCR; TCRdb keeps only in-frame clonotypes and omits some of them. The sample lists about 59,000 clones; approximately 89% were seen once. This specimen consisted of peripheral blood, obtained 28 days after the second AZD1222 dose. The receptors shown here come from an adult who received the AZD1222 COVID-19 vaccine. The CDR3 runs from the conserved cysteine through the conserved F or W. The order of the fields is J gene, D gene, clone size, V gene, CDR3 protein, CDR3 DNA. A D gene is named only where the DNA matches it firmly. Clone size is shown for a subset of rows, as once, few, many or a class of expanded clone.

j_call: TRBJ1-5
d_call: .
clone_size: .
v_call: TRBV27
cdr3_aa: CASSFFGHQPQHF
cdr3_nt: TGTGCCAGCAGTTTTTTCGGGCATCAGCCCCAGCATTTT

j_call: TRBJ2-2
d_call: .
clone_size: few
v_call: TRBV7-3
cdr3_aa: CASSLMAGGTGELFF
cdr3_nt: TGTGCCAGCAGCTTAATGGCCGGTGGTACCGGGGAGCTGTTTTTT

j_call: TRBJ2-5
d_call: TRBD2
clone_size: .
v_call: TRBV6-5
cdr3_aa: CASSSTSGGVETQYF
cdr3_nt: TGTGCCAGCAGTTCGACTAGCGGGGGTGTGGAGACCCAGTACTTC

j_call: TRBJ2-1
d_call: TRBD1
clone_size: once
v_call: TRBV29-1
cdr3_aa: CSVVGQGYNEQFF
cdr3_nt: TGCAGCGTTGTGGGACAGGGGTACAATGAGCAGTTCTTC

j_call: TRBJ2-7
d_call: .
clone_size: .
v_call: TRBV6-5
cdr3_aa: CASRIGHYEQYF
cdr3_nt: TGTGCCAGCAGAATAGGACATTACGAGCAGTACTTC

j_call: TRBJ1-1
d_call: .
clone_size: few
v_call: TRBV2
cdr3_aa: CAIKRSWGSEAFF
cdr3_nt: TGTGCCATCAAACGTTCTTGGGGTTCTGAAGCTTTCTTT

j_call: TRBJ2-7
d_call: .
clone_size: .
v_call: TRBV25-1
cdr3_aa: CASSVSSSYEQYF
cdr3_nt: TGTGCCAGCAGTGTGAGCAGCTCCTACGAGCAGTACTTC

j_call: TRBJ1-4
d_call: .
clone_size: .
v_call: TRBV19
cdr3_aa: CASSIWGLNEKLFF
cdr3_nt: TGTGCCAGTAGTATATGGGGGCTTAATGAAAAACTGTTTTTT

j_call: TRBJ2-3
d_call: .
clone_size: .
v_call: TRBV3-1/TRBV3-2
cdr3_aa: CASSQRARGVLTDTQYF
cdr3_nt: TGTGCCAGCAGCCAAAGGGCGCGGGGCGTACTCACAGATACGCAGTATTTT

j_call: TRBJ2-5
d_call: .
clone_size: .
v_call: TRBV29-1
cdr3_aa: CSGRRTDQETQYF
cdr3_nt: TGCAGCGGTCGACGGACAGACCAAGAGACCCAGTACTTC

j_call: TRBJ2-1
d_call: .
clone_size: .
v_call: TRBV5-1
cdr3_aa: CASSLPPTPEQFF
cdr3_nt: TGCGCCAGCAGCTTGCCCCCGACTCCTGAGCAGTTCTTC

j_call: TRBJ1-1
d_call: .
clone_size: once
v_call: TRBV5-1
cdr3_aa: CASSQGTRMNTEAFF
cdr3_nt: TGCGCCAGCAGCCAAGGGACAAGAATGAACACTGAAGCTTTCTTT

j_call: TRBJ2-2
d_call: TRBD1
clone_size: .
v_call: TRBV7-2
cdr3_aa: CASSKQFRGRHTGELFF
cdr3_nt: TGTGCCAGCAGCAAGCAATTCAGGGGGCGCCACACCGGGGAGCTGTTTTTT

j_call: TRBJ1-2
d_call: .
clone_size: .
v_call: TRBV3-1/TRBV3-2
cdr3_aa: CASSQSGPRGRYGYTF
cdr3_nt: TGTGCCAGCAGCCAGTCCGGGCCCAGAGGACGGTATGGCTACACCTTC

j_call: TRBJ2-7
d_call: .
clone_size: .
v_call: TRBV21-1
cdr3_aa: CASKLAYEQYF
cdr3_nt: TGTGCCAGCAAGCTCGCCTACGAGCAGTACTTC

j_call: TRBJ1-2
d_call: TRBD1
clone_size: .
v_call: TRBV25-1
cdr3_aa: CASSDLGQGIGYTF
cdr3_nt: TGTGCCAGCAGTGACCTCGGACAGGGAATAGGTTACACCTTC

j_call: TRBJ2-7
d_call: .
clone_size: .
v_call: TRBV18
cdr3_aa: CASSTNRDEQYF
cdr3_nt: TGTGCCAGCTCAACTAACAGGGACGAGCAGTACTTC

j_call: TRBJ2-7
d_call: .
clone_size: .
v_call: TRBV15
cdr3_aa: CATSREVRAGSFYEQYF
cdr3_nt: TGTGCCACCAGCAGAGAGGTACGGGCAGGGTCCTTTTACGAGCAGTACTTC

j_call: TRBJ2-7
d_call: .
clone_size: .
v_call: TRBV7-9
cdr3_aa: CASSQGQGGDEQYF
cdr3_nt: TGTGCCAGCAGCCAAGGACAGGGAGGGGACGAGCAGTACTTC

j_call: TRBJ2-1
d_call: .
clone_size: .
v_call: TRBV5-4
cdr3_aa: CASSWPGVSYNEQFF
cdr3_nt: TGTGCCAGCAGCTGGCCCGGGGTATCCTACAATGAGCAGTTCTTC

j_call: TRBJ2-3
d_call: TRBD2
clone_size: .
v_call: TRBV7-9
cdr3_aa: CASSSLAGGADTQYF
cdr3_nt: TGTGCCAGCAGCTCCTTAGCGGGGGGCGCAGATACGCAGTATTTT

j_call: TRBJ1-5
d_call: .
clone_size: .
v_call: TRBV19
cdr3_aa: CASSIADTSNQPQHF
cdr3_nt: TGTGCCAGTAGTATTGCGGACACTAGCAATCAGCCCCAGCATTTT

j_call: TRBJ2-5
d_call: TRBD1
clone_size: .
v_call: TRBV5-5
cdr3_aa: CASGGTVQETQYF
cdr3_nt: TGTGCCAGCGGTGGGACAGTACAAGAGACCCAGTACTTC

j_call: TRBJ2-5
d_call: .
clone_size: once
v_call: TRBV9
cdr3_aa: CASSVDEGEQETQYF
cdr3_nt: TGTGCCAGCAGCGTAGATGAGGGGGAACAAGAGACCCAGTACTTC

j_call: TRBJ2-7
d_call: .
clone_size: .
v_call: TRBV9
cdr3_aa: CASSVLADMTYEQYF
cdr3_nt: TGTGCCAGCAGCGTGCTTGCGGACATGACCTACGAGCAGTACTTC

j_call: TRBJ2-7
d_call: TRBD1
clone_size: .
v_call: TRBV6-2/TRBV6-3
cdr3_aa: CASSPGGISYEQYF
cdr3_nt: TGTGCCAGCAGTCCAGGGGGCATTTCCTACGAGCAGTACTTC

j_call: TRBJ1-3
d_call: TRBD1
clone_size: .
v_call: TRBV3-1/TRBV3-2
cdr3_aa: CASSQGTGVGNTIYF
cdr3_nt: TGTGCCAGCAGCCAGGGGACAGGGGTTGGAAACACCATATATTTT